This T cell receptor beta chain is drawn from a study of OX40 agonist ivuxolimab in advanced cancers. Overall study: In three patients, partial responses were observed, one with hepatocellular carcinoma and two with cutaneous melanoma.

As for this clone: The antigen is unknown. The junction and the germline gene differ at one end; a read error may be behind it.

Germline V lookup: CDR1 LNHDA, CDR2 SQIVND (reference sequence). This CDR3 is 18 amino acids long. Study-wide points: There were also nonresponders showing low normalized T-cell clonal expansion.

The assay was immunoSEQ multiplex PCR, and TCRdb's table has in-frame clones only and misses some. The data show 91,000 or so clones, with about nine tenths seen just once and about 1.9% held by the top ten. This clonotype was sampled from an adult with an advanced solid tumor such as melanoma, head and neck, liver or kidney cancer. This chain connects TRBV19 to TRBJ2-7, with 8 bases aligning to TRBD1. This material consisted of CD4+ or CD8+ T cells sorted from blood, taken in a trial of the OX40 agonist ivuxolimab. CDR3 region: CASSRQGASILSSYEQYF. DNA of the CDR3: TGTGCCAGCAGTAGGCAGGGGGCCTCTATACTTTCGTCCTACGAGCAGTACTTC.